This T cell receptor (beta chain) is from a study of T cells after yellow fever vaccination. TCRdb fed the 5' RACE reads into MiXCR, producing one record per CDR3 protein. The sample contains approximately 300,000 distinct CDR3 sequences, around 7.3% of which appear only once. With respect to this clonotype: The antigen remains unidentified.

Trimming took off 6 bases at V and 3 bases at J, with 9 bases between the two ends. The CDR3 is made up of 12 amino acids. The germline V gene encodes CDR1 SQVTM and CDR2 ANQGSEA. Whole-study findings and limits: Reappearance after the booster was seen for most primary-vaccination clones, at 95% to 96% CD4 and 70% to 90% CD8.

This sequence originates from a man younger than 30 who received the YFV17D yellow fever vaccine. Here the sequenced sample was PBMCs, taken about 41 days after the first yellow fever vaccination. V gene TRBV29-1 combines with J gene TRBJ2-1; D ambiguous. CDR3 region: CSVAFGYNEQFF. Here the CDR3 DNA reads TGCAGCGTGGCCTTTGGCTACAATGAGCAGTTCTTC.